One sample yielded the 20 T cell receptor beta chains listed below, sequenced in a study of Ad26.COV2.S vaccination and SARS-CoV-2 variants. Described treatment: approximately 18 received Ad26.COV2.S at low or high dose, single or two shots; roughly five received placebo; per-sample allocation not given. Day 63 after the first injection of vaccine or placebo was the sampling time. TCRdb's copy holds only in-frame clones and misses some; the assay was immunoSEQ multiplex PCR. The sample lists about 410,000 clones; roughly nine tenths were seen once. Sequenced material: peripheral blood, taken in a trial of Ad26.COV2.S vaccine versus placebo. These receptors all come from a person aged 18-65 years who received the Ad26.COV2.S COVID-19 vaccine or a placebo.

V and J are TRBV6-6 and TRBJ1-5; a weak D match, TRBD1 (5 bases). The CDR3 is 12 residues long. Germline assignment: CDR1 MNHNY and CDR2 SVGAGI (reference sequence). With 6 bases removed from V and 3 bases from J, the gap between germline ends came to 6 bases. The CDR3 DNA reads TGTGCCAGCAGGGGGCCCAATCAGCCCCAGCATTTT. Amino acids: CASRGPNQPQHF.

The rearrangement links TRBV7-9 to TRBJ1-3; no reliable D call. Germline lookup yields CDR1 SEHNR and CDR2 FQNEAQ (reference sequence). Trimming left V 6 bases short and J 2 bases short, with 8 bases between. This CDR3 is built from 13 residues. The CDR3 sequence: CASRGGPGNTIYF. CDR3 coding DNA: TGTGCCAGCAGAGGAGGACCTGGAAACACCATATATTTT.

CDR3 in DNA: TGTGCCAGCAGCCAGCAGGGGCTGTTTTTT. This sequence encodes CASSQQGLFF. The chain carries TRBV7-9 and TRBJ2-2, with D possibly being TRBD1 (5 bases). CDR1 and CDR2 (germline): SEHNR, FQNEAQ (reference sequence). V was shortened by 5 bases and J by 13 bases, with 8 bases between the two germline ends. This CDR3 region has 10 residues.

The CDR3 region is CASSETGLAGYNEQFF. The CDR3 DNA is TGTGCCAGCAGTGAGACGGGACTAGCGGGGTACAATGAGCAGTTCTTC. The V and J genes are TRBV6-1 and TRBJ2-1, with 13 bases fitting TRBD2. This CDR3 has 16 amino acids. V gave up 3 bases and J gave up 4 bases; unmatched junction bases: 3. The germline CDR1 and CDR2 sequences are MNHNS and SASEGT.

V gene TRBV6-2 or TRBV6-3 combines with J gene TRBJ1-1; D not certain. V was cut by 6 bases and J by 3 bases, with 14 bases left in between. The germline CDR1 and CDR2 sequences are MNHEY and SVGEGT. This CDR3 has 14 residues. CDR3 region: CASSLPDRHTEAFF. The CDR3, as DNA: TGTGCCAGCAGCCTCCCGGACCGACACACTGAAGCTTTCTTT.

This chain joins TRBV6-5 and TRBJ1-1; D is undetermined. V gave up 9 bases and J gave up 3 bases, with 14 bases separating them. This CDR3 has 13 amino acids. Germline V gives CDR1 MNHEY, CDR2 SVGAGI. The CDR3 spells CASVGSGDTEAFF. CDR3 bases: TGTGCCAGTGTGGGGTCTGGGGACACTGAAGCTTTCTTT.

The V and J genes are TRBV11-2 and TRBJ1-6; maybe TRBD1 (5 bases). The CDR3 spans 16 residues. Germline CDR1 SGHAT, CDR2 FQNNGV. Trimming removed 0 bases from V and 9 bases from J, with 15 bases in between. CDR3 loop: CASSLDRVQGGSPLHF. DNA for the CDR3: TGTGCCAGCAGCTTAGATCGGGTTCAGGGAGGTTCACCCCTCCACTTT.

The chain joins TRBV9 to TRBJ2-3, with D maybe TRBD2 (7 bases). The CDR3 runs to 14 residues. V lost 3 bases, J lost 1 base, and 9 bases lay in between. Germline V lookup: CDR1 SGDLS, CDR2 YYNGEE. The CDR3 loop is CASSGGGGTDTQYF. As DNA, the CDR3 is TGTGCCAGCAGCGGGGGGGGCGGCACAGATACGCAGTATTTT.

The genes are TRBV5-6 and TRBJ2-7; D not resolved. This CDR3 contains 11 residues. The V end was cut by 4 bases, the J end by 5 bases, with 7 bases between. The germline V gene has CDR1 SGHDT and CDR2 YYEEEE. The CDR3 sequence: CASSLSHEQYF. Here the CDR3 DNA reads TGTGCCAGCAGCCTAAGTCACGAGCAGTACTTC.

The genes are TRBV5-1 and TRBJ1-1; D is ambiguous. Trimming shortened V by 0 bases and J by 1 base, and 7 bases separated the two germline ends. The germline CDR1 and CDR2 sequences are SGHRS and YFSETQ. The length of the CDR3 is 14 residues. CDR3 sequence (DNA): TGCGCCAGCAGCTTGGGACCGACGAACACTGAAGCTTTCTTT. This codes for CASSLGPTNTEAFF.

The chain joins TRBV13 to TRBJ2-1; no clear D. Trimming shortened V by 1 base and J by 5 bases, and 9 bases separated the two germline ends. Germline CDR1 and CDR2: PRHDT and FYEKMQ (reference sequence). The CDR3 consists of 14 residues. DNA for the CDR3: TGTGCCAGCAGCTTAGAAGGGAATGACAATGAGCAGTTCTTC. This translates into CASSLEGNDNEQFF.

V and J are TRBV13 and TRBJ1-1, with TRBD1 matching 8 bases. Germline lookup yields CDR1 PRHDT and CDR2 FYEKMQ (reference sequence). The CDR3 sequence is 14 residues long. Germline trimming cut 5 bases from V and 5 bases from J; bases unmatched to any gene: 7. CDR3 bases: TGTGCCAGCAGCGGTAACAGGGGGAGGACTGAAGCTTTCTTT. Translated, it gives CASSGNRGRTEAFF.

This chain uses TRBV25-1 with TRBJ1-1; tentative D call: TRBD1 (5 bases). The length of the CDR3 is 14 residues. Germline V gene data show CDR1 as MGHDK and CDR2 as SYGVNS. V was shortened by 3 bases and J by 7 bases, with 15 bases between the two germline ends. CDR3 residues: CASSDPSRADEAFF. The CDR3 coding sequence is TGTGCCAGCAGTGACCCGAGCAGGGCAGATGAAGCTTTCTTT.

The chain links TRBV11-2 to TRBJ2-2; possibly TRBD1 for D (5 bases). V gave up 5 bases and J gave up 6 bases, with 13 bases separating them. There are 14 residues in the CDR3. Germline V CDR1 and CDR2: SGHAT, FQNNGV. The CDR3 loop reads CASSRTKKPGELFF. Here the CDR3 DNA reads TGTGCCAGCAGCCGGACAAAGAAGCCCGGGGAGCTGTTTTTT.

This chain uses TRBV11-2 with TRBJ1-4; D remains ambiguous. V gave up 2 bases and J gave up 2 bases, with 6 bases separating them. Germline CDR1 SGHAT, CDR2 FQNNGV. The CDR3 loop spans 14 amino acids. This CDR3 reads CASSLRGTNEKLFF. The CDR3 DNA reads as TGTGCCAGCAGCTTAAGAGGGACTAATGAAAAACTGTTTTTT.

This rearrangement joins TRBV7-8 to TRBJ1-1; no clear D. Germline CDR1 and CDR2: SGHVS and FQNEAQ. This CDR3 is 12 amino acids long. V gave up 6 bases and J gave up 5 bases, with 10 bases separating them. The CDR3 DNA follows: TGTGCCAGCAGTTCAATGGGAACTGAAGCTTTCTTT. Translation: CASSSMGTEAFF.

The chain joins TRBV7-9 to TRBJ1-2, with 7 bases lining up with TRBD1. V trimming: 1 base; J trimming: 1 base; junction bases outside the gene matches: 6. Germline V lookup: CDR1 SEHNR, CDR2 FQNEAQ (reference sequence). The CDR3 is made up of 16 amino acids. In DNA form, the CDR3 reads TGTGCCAGCAGCTTAGTTGGGACAGTGATTAACTATGGCTACACCTTC. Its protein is CASSLVGTVINYGYTF. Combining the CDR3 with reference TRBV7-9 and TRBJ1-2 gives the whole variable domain DTGVSQNPRHKITKRGQNVTFRCDPISEHNRLYWYRQTLGQGPEFLTYFQNEAQLEKSRLLSDRFSAERPKGSFSTLEIQRTEQGDSAMYLCASSLVGTVINYGYTFGSGTRLTVV.

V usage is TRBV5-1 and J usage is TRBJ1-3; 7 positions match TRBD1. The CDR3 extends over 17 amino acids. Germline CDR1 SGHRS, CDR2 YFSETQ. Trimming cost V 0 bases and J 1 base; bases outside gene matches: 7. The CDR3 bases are TGCGCCAGCAGCTTGGTAGGGACAGCCTTGTCTGGAAACACCATATATTTT. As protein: CASSLVGTALSGNTIYF.

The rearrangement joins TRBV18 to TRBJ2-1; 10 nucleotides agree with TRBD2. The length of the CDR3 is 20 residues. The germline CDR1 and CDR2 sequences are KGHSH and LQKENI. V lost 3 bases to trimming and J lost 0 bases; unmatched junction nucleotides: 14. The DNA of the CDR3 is TGTGCCAGCTCACCTAAATTTATTAGCGGGGGGACCAGCTCCTACAATGAGCAGTTCTTC. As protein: CASSPKFISGGTSSYNEQFF. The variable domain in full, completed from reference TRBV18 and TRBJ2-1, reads NAGVMQNPRHLVRRRGQEARLRCSPMKGHSHVYWYRQLPEEGLKFMVYLQKENIIDESGMPKERFSAEFPKEGPSILRIQQVVRGDSAAYFCASSPKFISGGTSSYNEQFFGPGTRLTVL.

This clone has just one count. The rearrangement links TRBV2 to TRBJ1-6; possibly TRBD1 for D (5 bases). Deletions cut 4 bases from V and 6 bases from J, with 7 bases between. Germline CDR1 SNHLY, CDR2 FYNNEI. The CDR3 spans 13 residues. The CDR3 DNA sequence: TGTGCCAGCAGTGTAGACAGTAATTCACCCCTCCACTTT. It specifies CASSVDSNSPLHF.